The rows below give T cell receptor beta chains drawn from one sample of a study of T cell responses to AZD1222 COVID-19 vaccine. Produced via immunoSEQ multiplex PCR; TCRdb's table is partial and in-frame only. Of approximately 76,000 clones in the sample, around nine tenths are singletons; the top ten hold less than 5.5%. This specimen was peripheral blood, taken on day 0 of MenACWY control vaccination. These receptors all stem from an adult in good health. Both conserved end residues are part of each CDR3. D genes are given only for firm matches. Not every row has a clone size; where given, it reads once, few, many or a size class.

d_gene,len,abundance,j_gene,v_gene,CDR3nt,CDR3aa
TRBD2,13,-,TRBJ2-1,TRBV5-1,TGCGCCAGCAGCACTAGCGGCTACAATGAGCAGTTCTTC,CASSTSGYNEQFF
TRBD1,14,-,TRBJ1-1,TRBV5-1,TGCGCCAGCAGCTTGGGGGGACAGGGAGCTGAAGCTTTCTTT,CASSLGGQGAEAFF
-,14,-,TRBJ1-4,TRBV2,TGTGCCAGCAGTGAATCGGGGGCAGGGGAAAAACTGTTTTTT,CASSESGAGEKLFF
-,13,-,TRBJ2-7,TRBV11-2,TGTGCCAGCAGCTTAGATCAGTCTGACGAGCAGTACTTC,CASSLDQSDEQYF
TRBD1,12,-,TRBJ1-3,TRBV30,TGTGCCTGGGGGACAGCTGGAAACACCATATATTTT,CAWGTAGNTIYF
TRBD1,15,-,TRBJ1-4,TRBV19,TGTGCCAGTACCGGGACAGGGAAAAATTATGAAAAACTGTTTTTT,CASTGTGKNYEKLFF
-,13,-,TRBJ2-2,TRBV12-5,TGTGCTAGTGGTCTCATAGGGGCCGGGGAGCTGTTTTTT,CASGLIGAGELFF
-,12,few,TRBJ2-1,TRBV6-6,TGTGCCAGCAGCCCCAGTTCGGATGAGCAGTTCTTC,CASSPSSDEQFF
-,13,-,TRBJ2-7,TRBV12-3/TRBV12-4,TGTGCCAGCAGTTTCACTGAAGGGAACGAGCAGTACTTC,CASSFTEGNEQYF
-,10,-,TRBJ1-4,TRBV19,TGTGCCAGTAGTGGCGAAAAACTGTTTTTT,CASSGEKLFF
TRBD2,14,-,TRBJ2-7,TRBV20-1,TGCAGTGCTAGTCCTCGACTAGCGCCTTACGAGCAGTACTTC,CSASPRLAPYEQYF
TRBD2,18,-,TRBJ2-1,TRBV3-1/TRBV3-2,TGTGCCAGCAGCCCCTGGCTAGCGGGAGTCCTCTCCTACAATGAGCAGTTCTTC,CASSPWLAGVLSYNEQFF
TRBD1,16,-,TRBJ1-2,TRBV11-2,TGTGCCAGCAGCACGAGACAGGGGGCGTCGAACTATGGCTACACCTTC,CASSTRQGASNYGYTF
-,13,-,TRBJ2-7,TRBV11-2,TGTGCCAGCAGCCTATCTACAGACTACGAGCAGTACTTC,CASSLSTDYEQYF
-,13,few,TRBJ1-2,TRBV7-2,TGTGCCAGCAGCACGTCAGGTGCGGATGGCTACACCTTC,CASSTSGADGYTF
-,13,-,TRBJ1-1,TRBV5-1,TGCGCCAGCAGCTTGGAAGTGGATTATGAAGCTTTCTTT,CASSLEVDYEAFF
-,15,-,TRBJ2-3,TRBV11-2,TGTGCCAGCAGCGGGGGGGCAGGGTTCAGGGATACGCAGTATTTT,CASSGGAGFRDTQYF
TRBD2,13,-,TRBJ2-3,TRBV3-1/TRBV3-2,TGTGCCATCGGGACTAGCGGATCAGATACGCAGTATTTT,CAIGTSGSDTQYF
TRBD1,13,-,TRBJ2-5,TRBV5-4,TGTGCCAGCAGCAACGACAGGGCTGAAACCCAGTACTTC,CASSNDRAETQYF
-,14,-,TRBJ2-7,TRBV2,TGTGCCAGCAGTGAAAGTAGCGTGACCTACGAGCAGTACTTC,CASSESSVTYEQYF
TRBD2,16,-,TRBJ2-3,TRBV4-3,TGCGCCAGCAGCCAAGGCCTGCTCCTAGCGGGAGATACGCAGTATTTT,CASSQGLLLAGDTQYF
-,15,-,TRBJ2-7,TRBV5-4,TGTGCCAGCAGCTTGGTTGGGATCGGAAACTACGAGCAGTACTTC,CASSLVGIGNYEQYF
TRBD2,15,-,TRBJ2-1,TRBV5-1,TGCGCCAGCAGCCTAGCGGGAGGGCCATTCGATGAGCAGTTCTTC,CASSLAGGPFDEQFF
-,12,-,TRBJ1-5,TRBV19,TGTGCCAGTAGCGACACCAATCAGCCCCAGCATTTT,CASSDTNQPQHF
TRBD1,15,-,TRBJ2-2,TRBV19,TGTGCCAGTAGTACTCCACAGGGGGCCACCGGGGAGCTGTTTTTT,CASSTPQGATGELFF
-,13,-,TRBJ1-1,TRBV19,TGTGCCAGTAGTATACCTTTGAACACTGAAGCTTTCTTT,CASSIPLNTEAFF
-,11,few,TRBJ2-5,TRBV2,TGTGCCACGAGAGGTAGAGAGACCCAGTACTTC,CATRGRETQYF
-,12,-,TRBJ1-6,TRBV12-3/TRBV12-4,TGTGCCAGCAGTCCCCGGACCTCACCCCTCCACTTT,CASSPRTSPLHF
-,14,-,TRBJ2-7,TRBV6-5,TGTGCCAGCAGCCCCCTTAGTGGGGACCTTTGGCAGTACTTC,CASSPLSGDLWQYF
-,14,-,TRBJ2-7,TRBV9,TGTGCCAGCAGCGTGTATGAGGGGTCCCACGAGCAGTACTTC,CASSVYEGSHEQYF
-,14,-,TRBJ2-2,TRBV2,TGTGCCAGCAATATCCTTCGGGACACCGGGGAGCTGTTTTTT,CASNILRDTGELFF
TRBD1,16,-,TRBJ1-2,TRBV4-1,TGCGCCAGCAGCCAGGACTTGGGACAGATAGGCTATGGCTACACCTTC,CASSQDLGQIGYGYTF
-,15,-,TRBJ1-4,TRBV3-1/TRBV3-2,TGTGCCAGCAGCCAAGATCCCCGACCGAATGAAAAACTGTTTTTT,CASSQDPRPNEKLFF
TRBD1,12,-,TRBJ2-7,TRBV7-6,TGTGCCAGCAGCGAAGGGACAGGGTGGCAGTACTTC,CASSEGTGWQYF
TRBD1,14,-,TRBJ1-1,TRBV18,TGTGCCAGCTCACGGACAGGGTCCAACACTGAAGCTTTCTTT,CASSRTGSNTEAFF
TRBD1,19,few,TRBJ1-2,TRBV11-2,TGTGCCAGCAGCCATTGGGGGGACAGGGAGATCCGAGGTTCGAATGGCTACACCTTC,CASSHWGDREIRGSNGYTF
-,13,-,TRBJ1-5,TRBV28,TGTGCCAGCAGTCCGCCGGGGGTCCAGCCCCAGCATTTT,CASSPPGVQPQHF
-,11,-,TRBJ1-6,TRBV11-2,TGTGCCAGCAGCCCCGGCGGACCCCTCCACTTT,CASSPGGPLHF
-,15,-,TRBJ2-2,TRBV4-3,TGCGCCAGCAGCCGAGACAGGTCGTACACCGGGGAGCTGTTTTTT,CASSRDRSYTGELFF
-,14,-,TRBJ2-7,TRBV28,TGTGCCAGCAGTGGACCCCCGATCTACTACGAGCAGTACTTC,CASSGPPIYYEQYF
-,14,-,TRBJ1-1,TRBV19,TGTGCCAGTAGTGTTTCAGGTTGGAACACTGAAGCTTTCTTT,CASSVSGWNTEAFF
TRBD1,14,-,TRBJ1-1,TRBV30,TGTGCCTGGAGTGTACGACAGGGGAACACTGAAGCTTTCTTT,CAWSVRQGNTEAFF
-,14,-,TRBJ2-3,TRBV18,TGTGCCAGCTCACCACTAGGCTACACAGATACGCAGTATTTT,CASSPLGYTDTQYF
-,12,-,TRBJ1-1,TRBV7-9,TGTGCCAGCAGCCATCAGGGCACTGAAGCTTTCTTT,CASSHQGTEAFF
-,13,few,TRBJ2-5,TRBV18,TGTGCCAGCTCACCGGTAGGAGGAGAGACCCAGTACTTC,CASSPVGGETQYF
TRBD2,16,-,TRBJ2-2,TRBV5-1,TGCGCCAGCAGCTTGACTAGCGGGATCCAAGCCGGGGAGCTGTTTTTT,CASSLTSGIQAGELFF
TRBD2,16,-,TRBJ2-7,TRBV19,TGTGCCAGTAGTATTCAGGGCGGGAGAAGCTCCTACGAGCAGTACTTC,CASSIQGGRSSYEQYF
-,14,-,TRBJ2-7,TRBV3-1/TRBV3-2,TGTGCCAGCAGCCAAGACCCATCTTCGGGGGAGCAGTACTTC,CASSQDPSSGEQYF
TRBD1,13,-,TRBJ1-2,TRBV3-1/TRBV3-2,TGTGCCAGCAGCCAGAGGGGGCTCCATGGCTACACCTTC,CASSQRGLHGYTF
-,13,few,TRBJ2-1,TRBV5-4,TGTGCCAGCAGCCCCAGGGGTGACAATGAGCAGTTCTTC,CASSPRGDNEQFF
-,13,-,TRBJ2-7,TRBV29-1,TGCAGCGCGAGCGACGGTCCCGACGGCGAGCAGTACTTC,CSASDGPDGEQYF
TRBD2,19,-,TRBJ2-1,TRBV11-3,TGTGCCAGCAGCTTAGGCCGGACCCAGGGACTAGGTGGTATGTATGAGCAGTTCTTC,CASSLGRTQGLGGMYEQFF